Listed here are 15 T cell receptor beta chains from one sample, sequenced in a study of blood T cell repertoires in COVID-19. Produced via immunoSEQ multiplex PCR; TCRdb's table is partial and in-frame only. The sample has tens of thousands of clones, approximately 78% seen once. Material for sequencing was peripheral blood. The receptors come from a human donor with acute or convalescent COVID-19. The donor label of this sample is uncertain.

This clone has only one observation. The gene calls are TRBV28 and TRBJ2-2; the match to TRBD2 covers 11 bases. The V gene end was trimmed by 8 bases and the J gene end by 1 base; junction bases not matched to a gene: 0. This CDR3 spans 14 amino acids. The germline V gene has CDR1 MDHEN and CDR2 SYDVKM. The CDR3 spells CASLAGGNTGELFF. CDR3 sequence (DNA): TGTGCCAGCCTAGCGGGGGGGAACACCGGGGAGCTGTTTTTT.

The rearrangement joins TRBV11-3 to TRBJ2-1, with TRBD2 matching 9 bases. With V trimmed by 0 bases and J by 14 bases, 5 bases remained unmatched. CDR1 and CDR2 from the germline V gene are SGHNT and YENEEA. CDR3 size: 13 residues. The CDR3 coding sequence is TGTGCCAGCAGCTTAGATCGCGGGACTAGCAAGTTCTTC. It specifies CASSLDRGTSKFF.

The rearrangement joins TRBV5-8 to TRBJ1-5; D perhaps matches TRBD1 (5 bases). Germline V lookup: CDR1 SGHTS, CDR2 YDEGEE. The CDR3 covers 17 residues. The V end lost 5 bases, the J end lost 0 bases, and 18 bases lay between the germline ends. The CDR3 sequence: CASSYLTGTDSNQPQHF. The CDR3 DNA reads TGTGCCAGCAGTTACCTGACCGGGACTGATAGCAATCAGCCCCAGCATTTT.

This chain joins TRBV18 and TRBJ1-2; 7 bases line up with TRBD1. The length of the CDR3 is 14 residues. With V trimmed by 5 bases and J by 8 bases, 11 bases remained unmatched. Germline assignment: CDR1 KGHSH and CDR2 LQKENI. In DNA form, the CDR3 reads TGTGCCAGCTCAGCAGGCGGGACAGTGGGGGGCTACACCTTC. This gives the protein CASSAGGTVGGYTF.

V and J are TRBV2 and TRBJ1-2; possible D gene TRBD1, 6 bases. The V and J ends lost 2 bases and 0 bases respectively, with 13 bases between them. Per germline, CDR1 SNHLY and CDR2 FYNNEI. This CDR3 has 16 residues. The CDR3, as DNA: TGTGCCAGCAGTGAAAACAGGGCCGTATCTAACTATGGCTACACCTTC. This sequence encodes CASSENRAVSNYGYTF.

This clone is classed as medium-sized (0.01 to 0.1%). The chain is built from TRBV27 and TRBJ2-1; TRBD2 matches 13 bases. Germline CDR1 and CDR2: MNHEY and SMNVEV (reference sequence). V was clipped by 0 bases and J by 9 bases; unmatched bases: 2. The CDR3 is 15 amino acids. The CDR3 DNA follows: TGTGCCAGCAGTTTATCGGGACTAGCGGGGATTGAGCAGTTCTTC. Amino acids: CASSLSGLAGIEQFF.

This clone was counted between two and nine times. The genes are TRBV10-3 and TRBJ2-3; the match to TRBD1 covers 9 bases. The CDR3 contains 16 residues. Losses at the gene ends were 3 bases for V and 0 bases for J; bases not matched to a gene: 4. The germline V gene encodes CDR1 ENHRY and CDR2 SYGVKD. This CDR3 is CAISEMDRGSTDTQYF. CDR3 coding DNA: TGTGCCATCAGTGAAATGGACAGGGGTAGCACAGATACGCAGTATTTT.

The chain combines TRBV7-2 with TRBJ1-1; 8 bases agree with TRBD1. Germline trimming cut 5 bases from V and 4 bases from J; bases unmatched to any gene: 3. The CDR3 is made up of 13 amino acids. CDR1 and CDR2 (germline): SGHTA, FQGNSA. Here the CDR3 reads CASSKGQATEAFF. CDR3 DNA sequence: TGTGCCAGCAGCAAGGGACAGGCCACTGAAGCTTTCTTT.

This clone was detected only once. The V call is TRBV11-3, the J call TRBJ2-3; 9 bases agree with TRBD2. Germline trimming cut 1 base from V and 6 bases from J; bases unmatched to any gene: 5. Germline V CDR1 and CDR2: SGHNT, YENEEA. The CDR3 is made up of 15 amino acids. This CDR3 is CASSLGAGGPDTQYF. CDR3 nucleotide sequence: TGTGCCAGCAGCTTAGGAGCGGGGGGCCCGGATACGCAGTATTTT.

The chain recombines TRBV18 with TRBJ2-2, with 7 bases that match TRBD2. The junction had 6 bases not matched to a gene; V was cut back by 2 bases and J by 6 bases. This CDR3 is built from 15 residues. Germline lookup yields CDR1 KGHSH and CDR2 LQKENI. CDR3 protein: CASSPGGSLSGELFF. CDR3 sequence (DNA): TGTGCCAGCTCACCAGGCGGGAGTCTCTCCGGGGAGCTGTTTTTT.

The chain has TRBV19 and TRBJ1-5; no definite D call. The CDR3 covers 15 residues. Per the germline V gene, CDR1 is LNHDA and CDR2 is SQIVND (reference sequence). Trimming shortened V by 3 bases and J by 1 base, and 10 bases separated the two germline ends. CDR3 in DNA: TGTGCCAGTAGTATCCTTCCTTCGAGCAATCAGCCCCAGCATTTT. Translated, it gives CASSILPSSNQPQHF.

V gene TRBV9 combines with J gene TRBJ2-1; 11 nucleotides match TRBD2. V dropped 4 bases and J dropped 7; count of bases not matched to a gene: 7. The CDR3 extends over 15 amino acids. The germline gives CDR1 SGDLS, CDR2 YYNGEE. CDR3 sequence: CASSPLAGVGNEQFF. CDR3 in DNA: TGTGCCAGCAGCCCACTAGCGGGAGTAGGGAATGAGCAGTTCTTC.

The genes are TRBV3-1 (or the pseudogene TRBV3-2) and TRBJ2-3; the match to TRBD2 covers 8 bases. There are 15 residues in the CDR3. The V and J ends lost 4 bases and 2 bases, in that order; junction bases with no gene match: 5. The germline CDR1 and CDR2 sequences are LGHDT and YNNKEL (reference sequence). In nucleotides, the CDR3 is TGTGCCAGCAGCCTTGCGGGGGGCCCCACAGATACGCAGTATTTT. This translates into CASSLAGGPTDTQYF.

V is TRBV7-2 and J is TRBJ1-1; TRBD1 aligns across 7 bases. This CDR3 contains 13 residues. The J segment lost 4 bases and the V segment lost 7 bases, leaving 6 bases of the junction unmatched. Looked up from germline, CDR1 is SGHTA and CDR2 is FQGNSA. The CDR3 loop is CASTQGEVTEAFF. In DNA form, the CDR3 reads TGTGCCAGCACCCAGGGGGAAGTCACTGAAGCTTTCTTT. Full variable domain (rest looked up from reference TRBV7-2 and TRBJ1-1): GAGVSQSPSNKVTEKGKDVELRCDPISGHTALYWYRQSLGQGLEFLIYFQGNSAPDKSGLPSDRFSAERTGGSVSTLTIQRTQQEDSAVYLCASTQGEVTEAFFGQGTRLTVV.

The chain is built from TRBV28 and TRBJ2-3; 10 positions match TRBD2. Unmatched junction bases numbered 13, after V lost 7 bases and J lost 9 bases. Germline V gene sequence: CDR1 MDHEN, CDR2 SYDVKM. The CDR3 loop spans 15 amino acids. The CDR3 loop reads CASTPTSGPVQTQYF. The CDR3, as DNA: TGTGCCAGCACCCCGACTAGCGGGCCGGTCCAAACGCAGTATTTT.